The 3 T cell receptor beta chains below all came from one sample that was sequenced in a study of control samples from healthy donors and cancer patients (dated by TCRdb to about 2020). Libraries were built with the immunoSEQ multiplex PCR assay. The source is immuneACCESS, and TCRdb retained only in-frame sequences with V and J called. Part of the clones is not carried over; for the studies checked, unresolved V genes explain less than half of this, and the remainder is unexplained. Present in this sample are roughly 120,000 clones, approximately 90% of which were seen just once. The top ten clones comprise 4.4% of the sample. Sequenced sample: blood. The receptors shown here come from a human donor in good health. The donor label of this sample is uncertain.

The chain combines TRBV9 with TRBJ2-7; 8 bases agree with TRBD2. The CDR3 runs to 15 residues. Germline V gives CDR1 SGDLS, CDR2 YYNGEE. Germline trimming cut 5 bases from V and 3 bases from J; bases unmatched to any gene: 10. The CDR3 region has the DNA TGTGCCAGCAGTCGGGCGGGAGGTAGGAACTACGAGCAGTACTTC. It specifies CASSRAGGRNYEQYF. Variable domain in full (rest from reference TRBV9 and TRBJ2-7): DSGVTQTPKHLITATGQRVTLRCSPRSGDLSVYWYQQSLDQGLQFLIQYYNGEERAKGNILERFSAQQFPDLHSELNLSSLELGDSALYFCASSRAGGRNYEQYFGPGTRLTVT.

The chain employs TRBV6-5 and TRBJ2-1, with 7 bases fitting TRBD1. V was clipped by 6 bases and J by 4 bases; unmatched bases: 9. In germline, CDR1 is MNHEY, CDR2 SVGAGI. The CDR3 loop spans 15 amino acids. CDR3 sequence (DNA): TGTGCCAGCAGATTCCAACAGGGGCGGTACAATGAGCAGTTCTTC. Translated, it gives CASRFQQGRYNEQFF.

This clone was counted once. CDR3 sequence (DNA): TGCGCCAGCAGCTTGGACAGGCCGGAATATGGCTACACCTTC. Translating gives CASSLDRPEYGYTF. The chain employs TRBV5-1 and TRBJ1-2, with D possibly TRBD1 on 5 matching bases. Germline values: CDR1 SGHRS, CDR2 YFSETQ. V was shortened by 0 bases and J by 5 bases, with 11 bases between the two germline ends. This CDR3 region has 14 residues.